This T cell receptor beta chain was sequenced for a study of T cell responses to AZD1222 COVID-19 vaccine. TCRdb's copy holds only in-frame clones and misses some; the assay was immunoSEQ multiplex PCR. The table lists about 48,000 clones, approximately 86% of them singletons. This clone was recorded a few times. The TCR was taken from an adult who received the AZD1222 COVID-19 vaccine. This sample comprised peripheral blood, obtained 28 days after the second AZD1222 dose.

CDR3 DNA sequence: TGCGCCAGCAGCCCAAAGGGGGGAACCGGGGAGCTGTTTTTT. This sequence encodes CASSPKGGTGELFF. The genes are TRBV4-1 and TRBJ2-2; D might be TRBD1 or TRBD2, each matching 6 bases. This CDR3 has 14 amino acids. V was pared by 4 bases and J by 5 bases, with 11 bases between. The germline V gene has CDR1 MGHRA and CDR2 YSYEKL.